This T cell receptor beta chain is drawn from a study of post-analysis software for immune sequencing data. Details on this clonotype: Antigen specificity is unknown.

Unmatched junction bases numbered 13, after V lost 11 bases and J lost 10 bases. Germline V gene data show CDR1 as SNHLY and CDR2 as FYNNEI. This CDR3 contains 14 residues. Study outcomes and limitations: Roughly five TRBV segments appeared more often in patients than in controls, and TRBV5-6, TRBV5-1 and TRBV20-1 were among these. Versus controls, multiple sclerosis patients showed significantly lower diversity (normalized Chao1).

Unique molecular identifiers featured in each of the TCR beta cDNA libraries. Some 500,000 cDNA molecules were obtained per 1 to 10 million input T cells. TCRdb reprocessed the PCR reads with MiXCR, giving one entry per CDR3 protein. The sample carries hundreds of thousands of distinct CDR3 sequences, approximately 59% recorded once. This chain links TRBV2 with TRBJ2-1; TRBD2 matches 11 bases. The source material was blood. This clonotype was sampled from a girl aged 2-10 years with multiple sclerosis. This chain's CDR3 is CAGSGGAVLREQFF. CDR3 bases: TGTGCCGGTAGCGGGGGGGCGGTCCTGAGAGAGCAGTTCTTC. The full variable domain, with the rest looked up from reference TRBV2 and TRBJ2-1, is EPEVTQTPSHQVTQMGQEVILRCVPISNHLYFYWYRQILGQKVEFLVSFYNNEISEKSEIFDDQFSVERPDGSNFTLKIRSTKLEDSAMYFCAGSGGAVLREQFFGPGTRLTVL.